This T cell receptor beta chain was found in a study of shared clonotypes between healthy human individuals. In its sample, this clone was seen once. Here immunoSEQ multiplex PCR was the method, and the copy in TCRdb shows in-frame clones only, minus some. The table lists more than 550,000 clones, about two thirds of them singletons. This CDR3 is built from 13 residues. Trimming removed 0 bases from V and 10 bases from J; junction bases left unmatched: 4. Germline assignment: CDR1 SGHDT and CDR2 YYEEEE. Sequencing used memory CD4+ T cells sorted from blood. Specified subset: CD45RA-negative fraction. The sequence came from a woman aged 25 to 45 in good health. This sequence joins TRBV5-6 and TRBJ2-1; 7 nucleotides agree with TRBD2. DNA for the CDR3: TGTGCCAGCAGCTTGGGCAGGGAGGGAGAGCAGTTCTTC. This codes for CASSLGREGEQFF.